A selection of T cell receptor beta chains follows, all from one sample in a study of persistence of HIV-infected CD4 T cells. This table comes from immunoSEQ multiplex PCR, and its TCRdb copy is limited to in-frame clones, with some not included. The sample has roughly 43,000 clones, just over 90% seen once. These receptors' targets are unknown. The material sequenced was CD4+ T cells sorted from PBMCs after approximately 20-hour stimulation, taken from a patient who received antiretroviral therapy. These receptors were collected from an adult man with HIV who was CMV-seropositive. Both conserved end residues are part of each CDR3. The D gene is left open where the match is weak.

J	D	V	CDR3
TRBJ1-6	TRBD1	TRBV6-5	CASRDREDSPLHF
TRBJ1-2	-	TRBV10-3	CAISEWNAVGYTF
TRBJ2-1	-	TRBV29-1	CSVEDIRLSEQFF
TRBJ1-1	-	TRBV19	CASRRRDPNTEAFF
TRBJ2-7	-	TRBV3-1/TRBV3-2	CASSQDRDGSYEQYF
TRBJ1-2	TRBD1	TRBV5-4	CASSLGTGGGYGYTF
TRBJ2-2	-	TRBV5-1	CASTPGLGGDTGELFF
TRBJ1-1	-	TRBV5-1	CASSSMGGLTNTEAFF
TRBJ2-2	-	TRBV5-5	CASSLVSNTGELFF
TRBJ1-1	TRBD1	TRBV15	CATSRTRQGRNEAFF
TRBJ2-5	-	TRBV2	CASSALGQGSQETQYF
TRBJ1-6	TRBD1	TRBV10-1	CASKGQGDSPLHF
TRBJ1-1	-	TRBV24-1	CATSDSPANTEAFF
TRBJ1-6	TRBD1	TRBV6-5	CASSFSTGGSSPLHF
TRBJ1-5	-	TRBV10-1	CASGTGNQPQHF
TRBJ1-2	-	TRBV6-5	CASSLNRGSGYTF
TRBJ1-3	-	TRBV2	CASRPGTTGNTIYF
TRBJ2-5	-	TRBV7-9	CASSRVAGNSETQYF
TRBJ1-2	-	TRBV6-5	CASSYAAPPTDGYTF
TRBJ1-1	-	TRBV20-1	CSATDREPTEAFF
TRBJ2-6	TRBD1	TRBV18	CASSPTGTGANVLTF
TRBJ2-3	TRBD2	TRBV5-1	CASSSYSGGPTDTQYF
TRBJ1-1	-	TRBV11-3	CASSKQPNTEAFF
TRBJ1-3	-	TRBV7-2	CASSSTGASGNTIYF
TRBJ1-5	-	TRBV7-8	CASSFAQGMGSNQPQHF
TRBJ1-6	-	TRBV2	CASISSYNSPLHF
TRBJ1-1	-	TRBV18	CASSHTPARYTEAFF
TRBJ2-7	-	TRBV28	CATGGSSYEQYF
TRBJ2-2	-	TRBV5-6	CASSLNSGTGELFF
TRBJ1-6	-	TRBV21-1	CASSADRGSPLHF
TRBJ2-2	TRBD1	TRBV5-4	CASSPRQGVKVGELFF
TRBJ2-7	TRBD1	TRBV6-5	CASRGTGDSYEQYF
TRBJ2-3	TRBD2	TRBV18	CASSPFLASGGASTDTQYF
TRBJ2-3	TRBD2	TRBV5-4	CADTSGGAFHVSTDTQYF
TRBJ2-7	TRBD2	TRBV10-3	CAISEPGTSGGIYEQYF
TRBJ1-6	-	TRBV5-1	CASSLAAGESPLHF
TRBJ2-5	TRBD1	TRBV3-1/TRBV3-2	CASSPILGGTGGYQETQYF
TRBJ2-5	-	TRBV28	CASSSGHRKETQYF
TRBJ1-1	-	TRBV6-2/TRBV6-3	CASRYLGGRAFF
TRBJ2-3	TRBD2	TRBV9	CASSVEVSGGFGDTQYF
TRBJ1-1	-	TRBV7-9	CASSLDLGDTEAFF
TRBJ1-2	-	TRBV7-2	CASSSLDEWMGYTF
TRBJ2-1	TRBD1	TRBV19	CASSKTTGGSSYNEQFF
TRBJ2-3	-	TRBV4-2	CASSPRDSSTDTQYF
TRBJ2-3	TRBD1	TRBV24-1	CATSPLDRATDTQYF
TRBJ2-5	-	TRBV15	CATSRDQGRETQYF
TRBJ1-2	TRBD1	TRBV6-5	CASSYSSGGNYGYTF
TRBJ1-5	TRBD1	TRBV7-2	CASSFNTGAKPQHF
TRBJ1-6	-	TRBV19	CARRSGLGGETSPLHF
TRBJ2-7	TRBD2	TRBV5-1	CASSLSGDPYEQYF
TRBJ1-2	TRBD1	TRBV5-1	CASSETPGQGYGYTF
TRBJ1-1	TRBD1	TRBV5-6	CASRRQGGGEAFF
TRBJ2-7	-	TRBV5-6	CASSEDQAWAYEQYF
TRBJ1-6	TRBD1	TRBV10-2	CASSGQGSSYNSPLHF
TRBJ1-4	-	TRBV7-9	CASSLMAGSEKLFF